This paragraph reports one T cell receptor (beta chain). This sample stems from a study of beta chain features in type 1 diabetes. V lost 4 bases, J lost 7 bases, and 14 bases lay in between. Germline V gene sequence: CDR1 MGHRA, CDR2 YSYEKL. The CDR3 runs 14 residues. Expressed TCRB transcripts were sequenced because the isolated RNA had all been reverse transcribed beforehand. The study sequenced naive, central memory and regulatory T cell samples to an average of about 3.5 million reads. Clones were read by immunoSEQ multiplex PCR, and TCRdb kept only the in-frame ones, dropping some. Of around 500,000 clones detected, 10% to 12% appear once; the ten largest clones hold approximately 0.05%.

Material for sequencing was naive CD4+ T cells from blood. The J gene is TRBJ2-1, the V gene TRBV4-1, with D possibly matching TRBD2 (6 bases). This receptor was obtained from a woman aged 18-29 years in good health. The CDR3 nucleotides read TGCGCCAGCAGCCTGCGGAGGGCCCATAATGAGCAGTTCTTC. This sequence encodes CASSLRRAHNEQFF.